This entry features one T cell receptor beta chain sequence. Its cognate antigen is unknown. The CDR3 is 16 amino acids. V was pared by 4 bases and J by 2 bases, with 12 bases of the junction left unmatched. Germline assignment: CDR1 SQVTM and CDR2 ANQGSEA. Per-sample assaying covered 95,000 to 100,000 TCR templates. Produced via immunoSEQ multiplex PCR; TCRdb's table is partial and in-frame only. The table has about 97,000 clones, 80% to 95% seen once. This sample was taken from a study of siplizumab effects on memory and regulatory T cells. Study conclusions and caveats: To unstimulated subsets, only a minor fraction of alloreactive clones could be mapped. Proliferating CD4+ or CD8+ clones, roughly 75-95% of them, lacked an assignable naive or memory phenotype. A major contribution to the alloresponse seemed to be made by naive T cells, which seemed more diverse than memory cells.

The V gene is TRBV29-1, the J gene TRBJ2-7, with 9 bases that match TRBD1. The source material was non-Treg CD4+ T cells sorted from blood. The receptor was isolated from a human donor in good health. This chain's CDR3 is CSVVLGGQGRTYEQYF. For the CDR3, the DNA is TGCAGCGTTGTATTGGGTGGACAGGGGAGAACCTACGAGCAGTACTTC.